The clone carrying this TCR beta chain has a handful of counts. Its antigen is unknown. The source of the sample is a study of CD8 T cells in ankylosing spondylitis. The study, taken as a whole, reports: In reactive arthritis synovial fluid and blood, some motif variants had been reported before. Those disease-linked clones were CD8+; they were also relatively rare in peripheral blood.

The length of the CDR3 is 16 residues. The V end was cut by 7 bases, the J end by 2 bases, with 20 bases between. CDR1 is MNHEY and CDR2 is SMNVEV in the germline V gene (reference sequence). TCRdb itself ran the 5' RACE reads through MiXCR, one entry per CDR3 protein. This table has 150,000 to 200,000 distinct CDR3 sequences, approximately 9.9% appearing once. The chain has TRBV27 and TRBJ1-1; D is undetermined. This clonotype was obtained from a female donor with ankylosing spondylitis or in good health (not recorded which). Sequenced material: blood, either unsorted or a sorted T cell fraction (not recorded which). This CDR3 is CASTSTGEGLNTEAFF. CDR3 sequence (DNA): TGTGCCAGCACCTCGACGGGTGAAGGCCTCAACACTGAAGCTTTCTTT.